These 15 T cell receptor beta chains originate from one sample sequenced in a study of T cell repertoires in cytomegalovirus infection. Their target antigens are unknown. TCRdb reprocessed the reads via MiXCR and lists one record per CDR3 protein. The sample consists of under 850,000 distinct CDR3 sequences, 33% of them appearing once. The sequencing used cultured PBMCs, collected from culture after CMV antigen stimulation. The receptors here all came from a human donor in good health (CMV status not recorded). Some clones in this sample may be carry-over from other donors' samples.

This clonotype showed up just a few times. The chain uses TRBV4-3 and TRBJ2-1; unclear D gene. The CDR3 has 15 amino acids. With 0 bases removed from V and 8 bases from J, the gap between germline ends came to 14 bases. Germline loops: CDR1 LGHNA, CDR2 YSLEER. The DNA for the CDR3 is TGCGCCAGCAGCCAAGAGTCGAGCGCCTGGGATGAGCAGTTCTTC. It is translated as CASSQESSAWDEQFF.

A few counts support this clonotype. The V and J genes are TRBV6-5 and TRBJ2-7; D is perhaps TRBD2 (5 bases). The CDR3 length is 13 residues. Germline V gene data show CDR1 as MNHEY and CDR2 as SVGAGI. V lost 11 bases, J lost 2 bases, and 16 bases lay in between. CDR3 in DNA: TGTGCCTCCCGCCGGGATTCACCCTACGAGCAGTACTTC. The encoded protein is CASRRDSPYEQYF.

This rearrangement joins TRBV20-1 to TRBJ2-3, with D maybe TRBD2 (5 bases). V gave up 3 bases and J gave up 2 bases, with 9 bases separating them. Per the germline V gene, CDR1 is DFQATT and CDR2 is SNEGSKA (reference sequence). The CDR3 is made up of 13 amino acids. The CDR3 region has the DNA TGCAGTGCTAGCGGGATTGACACAGATACGCAGTATTTT. Translation: CSASGIDTDTQYF.

A few counts support this clonotype. V and J are TRBV6-2 or TRBV6-3 and TRBJ2-5; TRBD1 agrees at 10 bases. CDR1 and CDR2 (germline): MNHEY, SVGEGT. The trim removed 6 bases at V and 5 bases at J, leaving 3 bases unmatched. The CDR3 contains 13 residues. The CDR3 region is CASRGQGYETQYF. CDR3 nucleotide sequence: TGTGCCAGCAGGGGACAGGGGTATGAGACCCAGTACTTC.

The CDR3 loop is CSASRDTLYNEQFF. The CDR3 region has the DNA TGCAGTGCTAGTCGGGACACCCTCTACAATGAGCAGTTCTTC. J is TRBJ2-1 and V is TRBV20-1; D may be TRBD1 (6 bases). CDR3 length equals 14 residues. The V and J ends lost 3 bases and 3 bases respectively, with 12 bases between them. Germline-derived CDR1 and CDR2 are DFQATT and SNEGSKA (reference sequence).

This clonotype was observed a few times. This sequence joins TRBV20-1 and TRBJ2-3; maybe TRBD2 (7 bases). V was trimmed by 1 base and J by 7 bases, leaving 9 bases between them. The CDR3 length is 12 residues. Looked up from germline, CDR1 is DFQATT and CDR2 is SNEGSKA (reference sequence). The CDR3 sequence: CSARAGGYTQYF. CDR3 sequence (DNA): TGCAGTGCTAGAGCGGGGGGCTATACGCAGTATTTT.

In its sample, this clonotype was seen a few times. The J gene is TRBJ1-2, the V gene TRBV19; D may be TRBD1 (5 bases). The germline V gene encodes CDR1 LNHDA and CDR2 SQIVND (reference sequence). V lost 3 bases, J lost 3 bases, and 14 bases lay in between. The CDR3 has 15 residues. The CDR3 region is CASSIPGAPYYGYTF. The CDR3 nucleotides are TGTGCCAGTAGTATTCCCGGGGCGCCTTACTATGGCTACACCTTC.

A few counts support this clonotype. This chain joins TRBV23-1 and TRBJ1-2; unclear D gene. TRBV23-1 is an ORF, and what it does is uncertain. Deletions cut 0 bases from V and 5 bases from J, with 16 bases between. There are 16 residues in the CDR3. The DNA of the CDR3 is TGCGCCAGCAGTCAATCAGTCGTCCGGGGATGGTATGGCTACACCTTC. This encodes CASSQSVVRGWYGYTF.

The V gene is TRBV6-2 or TRBV6-3, the J gene TRBJ2-1; D not resolved. Germline lookup yields CDR1 MNHEY and CDR2 SVGEGT. V was clipped by 5 bases and J by 3 bases, with 5 bases between them. This CDR3 comprises 12 residues. In DNA, the CDR3 is TGTGCCAGCAGTCGCAACTACAATGAGCAGTTCTTC. This translates into CASSRNYNEQFF.

This clonotype has only a few counts. The chain links TRBV5-5 to TRBJ2-7, with 10 bases identical to TRBD2. CDR3 length: 17 amino acids. With V trimmed by 0 bases and J by 6 bases, 12 bases remained unmatched. The germline CDR1 and CDR2 sequences are SGHKS and YYEKEE (reference sequence). In DNA form, the CDR3 reads TGTGCCAGCAGCTTGGTACCTAGCGGGAGAGAGGGGCGCGAGCAGTACTTC. Amino acid sequence: CASSLVPSGREGREQYF.

This clonotype was detected only a few times. The chain combines TRBV7-6 with TRBJ2-1; 10 bases agree with TRBD1. V shed 3 bases, J shed 8 bases, and the junction held 4 bases outside the gene matches. This CDR3 is built from 14 residues. CDR1 is SGHVS and CDR2 is FNYEAQ in the germline V gene. The CDR3 is CASSLTGGYDEQFF. The CDR3, as DNA: TGTGCCAGCAGCTTGACAGGGGGCTATGATGAGCAGTTCTTC.

The chain is built from TRBV7-6 and TRBJ2-7; D is uncertain. Germline V gene lookup returns CDR1 SGHVS and CDR2 FNYEAQ. The CDR3 has 12 residues. The V and J ends lost 2 bases and 5 bases respectively, with 7 bases between them. CDR3 nucleotides: TGTGCCAGCAGCTTAACACAGCACGAGCAGTACTTC. It translates to CASSLTQHEQYF.

This clonotype was picked up one time. This chain uses TRBV6-2 or TRBV6-3 with TRBJ2-5; D is unresolved. Germline V gives CDR1 MNHEY, CDR2 SVGEGT. The CDR3 totals 16 residues. The V and J ends lost 2 bases and 2 bases respectively, with 15 bases between them. CDR3 protein: CASSYPPVASQETQYF. Here the CDR3 DNA reads TGTGCCAGCAGTTACCCCCCGGTGGCCAGTCAAGAGACCCAGTACTTC.

The chain combines TRBV6-2 or TRBV6-3 with TRBJ2-7; TRBD1 might be the D (6 bases). Germline V CDR1 and CDR2: MNHEY, SVGEGT. The CDR3 extends over 16 amino acids. V shed 8 bases and J shed 0 bases, with 20 bases lying between them. The CDR3 sequence is CASRRTVPIYSYEQYF. For the CDR3, the DNA is TGTGCCAGCCGACGGACAGTACCTATTTACTCCTACGAGCAGTACTTC.

This chain uses TRBV6-1 with TRBJ1-3; D is undetermined. The CDR3 totals 18 residues. Trimming cost V 0 bases and J 0 bases, with 15 bases left between them. Germline CDR1 MNHNS, CDR2 SASEGT. This CDR3 reads CASSEAGIPTFSGNTIYF. The CDR3 bases are TGTGCCAGCAGTGAAGCTGGGATCCCCACATTCTCTGGAAACACCATATATTTT.